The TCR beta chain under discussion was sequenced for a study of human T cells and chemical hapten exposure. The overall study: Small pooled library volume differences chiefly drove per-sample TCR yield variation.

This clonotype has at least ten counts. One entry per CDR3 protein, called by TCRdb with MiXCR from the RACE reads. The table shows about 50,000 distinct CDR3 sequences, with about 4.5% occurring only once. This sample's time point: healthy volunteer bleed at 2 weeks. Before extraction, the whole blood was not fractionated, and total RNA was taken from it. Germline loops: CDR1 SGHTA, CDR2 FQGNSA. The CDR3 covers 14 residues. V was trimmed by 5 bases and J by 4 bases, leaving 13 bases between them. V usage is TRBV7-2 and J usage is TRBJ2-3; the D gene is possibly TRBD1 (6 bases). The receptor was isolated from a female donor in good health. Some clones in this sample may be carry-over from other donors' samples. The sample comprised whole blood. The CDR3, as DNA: TGTGCCAGCAGCCAAGGGACATTTGCAGATACGCAGTATTTT. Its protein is CASSQGTFADTQYF.